This T cell receptor (beta chain) was retrieved from a study of blood T cell repertoires in COVID-19. Participants, about 18 to 95 years old, spanned under 25 US areas. Here immunoSEQ multiplex PCR was the method, and the copy in TCRdb shows in-frame clones only, minus some. Of about 260,000 clones in the sample, about 81% were seen once. The CDR3 has 15 residues. Trimming left V 0 bases short and J 5 bases short, with 11 bases between. The germline CDR1 and CDR2 sequences are SGHDN and FVKESK. This TCR came from a man aged 30 to 45 with acute COVID-19. Sequencing used PBMCs or T cells enriched from blood (not recorded which). The gene calls are TRBV14 and TRBJ1-3; D is undetermined. The CDR3 nucleotides are TGTGCCAGCAGCCAAGACCAGTTTGCTCGAAACACCATATATTTT. Encoded protein: CASSQDQFARNTIYF.